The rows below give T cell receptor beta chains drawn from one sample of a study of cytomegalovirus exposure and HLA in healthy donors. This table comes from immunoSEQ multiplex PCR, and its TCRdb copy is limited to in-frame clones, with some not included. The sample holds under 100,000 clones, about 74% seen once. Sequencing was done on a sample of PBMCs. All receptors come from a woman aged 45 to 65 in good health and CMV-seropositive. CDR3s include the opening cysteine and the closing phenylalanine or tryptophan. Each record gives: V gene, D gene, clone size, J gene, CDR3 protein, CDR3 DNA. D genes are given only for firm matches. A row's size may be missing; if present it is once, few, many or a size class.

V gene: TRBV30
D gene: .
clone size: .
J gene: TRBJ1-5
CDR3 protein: CAWSPTRKQSPLRQPQHF
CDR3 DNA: TGTGCCTGGAGTCCAACCCGAAAACAGAGTCCCCTTAGACAGCCCCAGCATTTT

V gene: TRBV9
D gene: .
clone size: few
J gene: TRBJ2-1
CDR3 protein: CASSPQGYNEQFF
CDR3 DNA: TGTGCCAGCAGCCCACAGGGCTACAATGAGCAGTTCTTC

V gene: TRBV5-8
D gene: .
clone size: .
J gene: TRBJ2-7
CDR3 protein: CASSLRVGRGYEQYF
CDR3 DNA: TGTGCCAGCAGCTTGAGAGTAGGGAGAGGCTACGAGCAGTACTTC

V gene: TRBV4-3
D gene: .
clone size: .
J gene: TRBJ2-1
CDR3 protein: CASSQGNELNEQFF
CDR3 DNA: TGCGCCAGCAGCCAGGGCAATGAGTTAAATGAGCAGTTCTTC

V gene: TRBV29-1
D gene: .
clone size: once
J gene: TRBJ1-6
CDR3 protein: CSASDSFNSPLHF
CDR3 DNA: TGCAGCGCCTCCGACAGCTTTAATTCACCCCTCCACTTT

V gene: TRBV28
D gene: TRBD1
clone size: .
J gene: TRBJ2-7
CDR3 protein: CASTRQGSYEQYF
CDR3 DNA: TGTGCCAGCACCAGACAGGGTTCCTACGAGCAGTACTTC

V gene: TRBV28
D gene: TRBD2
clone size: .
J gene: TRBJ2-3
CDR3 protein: CASSLRTRGTDTQYF
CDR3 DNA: TGTGCCAGCAGTTTGCGGACTAGGGGCACAGATACGCAGTATTTT

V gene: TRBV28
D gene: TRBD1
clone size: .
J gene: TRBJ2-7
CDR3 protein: CASSLSPGTGDHEQYF
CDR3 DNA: TGTGCCAGCAGTTTATCCCCGGGGACAGGGGACCACGAGCAGTACTTC

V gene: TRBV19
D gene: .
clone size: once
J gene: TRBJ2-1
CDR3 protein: CASSLAVWPYNEQFF
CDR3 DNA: TGTGCCAGTTCCCTCGCAGTGTGGCCTTACAATGAGCAGTTCTTC

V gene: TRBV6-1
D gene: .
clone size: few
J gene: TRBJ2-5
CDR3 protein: CASSEGSQGGETQYF
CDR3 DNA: TGTGCCAGCAGTGAAGGGAGTCAGGGCGGAGAGACCCAGTACTTC

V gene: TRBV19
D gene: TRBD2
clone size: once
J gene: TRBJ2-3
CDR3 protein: CASSPGLAGGGVDTQYF
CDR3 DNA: TGTGCCAGTAGTCCGGGACTAGCGGGAGGGGGAGTGGATACGCAGTATTTT

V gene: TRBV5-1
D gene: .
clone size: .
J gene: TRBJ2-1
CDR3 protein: CASGLPLGEQFF
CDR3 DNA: TGCGCCAGCGGGCTCCCTCTTGGTGAGCAGTTCTTC

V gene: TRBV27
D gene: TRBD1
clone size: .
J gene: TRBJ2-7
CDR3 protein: CASRRTGGEKVEQYF
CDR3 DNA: TGTGCCAGCAGGAGGACAGGGGGCGAAAAGGTCGAGCAGTACTTC

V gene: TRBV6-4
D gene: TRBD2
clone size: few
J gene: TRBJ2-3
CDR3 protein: CASSDSPGGVDTQYF
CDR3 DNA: TGTGCCAGCAGTGACTCGCCGGGAGGGGTAGATACGCAGTATTTT

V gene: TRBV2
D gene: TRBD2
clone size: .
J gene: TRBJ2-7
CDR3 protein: CASRPGLAVDEQYF
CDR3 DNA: TGTGCCAGCAGACCGGGACTAGCGGTTGACGAGCAGTACTTC

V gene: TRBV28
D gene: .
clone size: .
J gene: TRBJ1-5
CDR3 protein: CASSFVNQPQHF
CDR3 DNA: TGTGCCAGCAGTTTCGTGAATCAGCCCCAGCATTTT

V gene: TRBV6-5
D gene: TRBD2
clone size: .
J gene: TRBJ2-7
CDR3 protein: CASSPTSGASYEQYF
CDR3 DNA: TGTGCCAGCAGTCCGACTAGCGGGGCCTCCTACGAGCAGTACTTC

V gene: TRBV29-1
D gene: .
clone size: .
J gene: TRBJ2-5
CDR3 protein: CSGSGSMRETQYF
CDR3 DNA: TGCAGCGGTTCGGGGTCCATGAGGGAGACCCAGTACTTC

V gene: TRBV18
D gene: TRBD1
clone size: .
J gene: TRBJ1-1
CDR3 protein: CASSPTGGNTEAFF
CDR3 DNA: TGTGCCAGCTCACCGACAGGGGGGAACACTGAAGCTTTCTTT

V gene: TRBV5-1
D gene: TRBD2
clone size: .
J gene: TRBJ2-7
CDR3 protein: CASSNPAGAGYEQYF
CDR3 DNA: TGCGCCAGCAGCAACCCAGCGGGAGCAGGGTACGAGCAGTACTTC

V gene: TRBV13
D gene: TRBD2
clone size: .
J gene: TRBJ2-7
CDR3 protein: CASSLPTSGRAYEQYF
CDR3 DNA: TGTGCCAGCAGCCTACCCACTAGCGGGAGGGCCTACGAGCAGTACTTC

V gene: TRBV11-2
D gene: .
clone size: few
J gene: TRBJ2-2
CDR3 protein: CASSLSGVNTGELFF
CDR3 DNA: TGTGCCAGCAGCTTATCAGGGGTGAACACCGGGGAGCTGTTTTTT

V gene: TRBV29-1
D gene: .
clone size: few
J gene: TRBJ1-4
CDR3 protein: CSVARGGDEKLFF
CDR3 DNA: TGCAGCGTGGCAAGGGGAGGGGATGAAAAACTGTTTTTT

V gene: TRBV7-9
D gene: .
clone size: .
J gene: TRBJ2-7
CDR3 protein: CASSRESYEQYF
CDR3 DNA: TGTGCCAGCAGCAGAGAATCCTACGAGCAGTACTTC

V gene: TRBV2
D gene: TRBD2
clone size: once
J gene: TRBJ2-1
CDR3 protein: CASSEREGPYNEQFF
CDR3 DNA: TGTGCCAGCAGTGAACGGGAGGGACCCTACAATGAGCAGTTCTTC

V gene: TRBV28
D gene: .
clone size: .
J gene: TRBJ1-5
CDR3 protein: CASSLQPPTGANQPQHF
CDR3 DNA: TGTGCCAGCAGTTTACAGCCCCCGACAGGAGCTAATCAGCCCCAGCATTTT

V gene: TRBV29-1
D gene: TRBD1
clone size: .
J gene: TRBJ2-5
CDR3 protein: CSSQGAGETQYF
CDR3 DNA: TGCAGCTCTCAGGGGGCTGGGGAGACCCAGTACTTC

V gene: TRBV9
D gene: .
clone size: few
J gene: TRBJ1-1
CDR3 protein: CASSATANTEAFF
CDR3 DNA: TGTGCCAGCAGCGCGACAGCGAACACTGAAGCTTTCTTT

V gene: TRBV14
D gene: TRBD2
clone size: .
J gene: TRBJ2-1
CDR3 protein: CASSRRLAGGPSSYNEQFF
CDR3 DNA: TGTGCCAGCAGCCGAAGACTAGCGGGAGGACCGAGCTCCTACAATGAGCAGTTCTTC

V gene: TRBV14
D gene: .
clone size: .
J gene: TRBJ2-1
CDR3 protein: CASSPPGTSYNEQFF
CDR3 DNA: TGTGCCAGCAGCCCCCCTGGGACATCCTACAATGAGCAGTTCTTC

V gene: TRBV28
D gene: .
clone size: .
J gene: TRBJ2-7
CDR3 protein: CASSSASGGGIHEQYF
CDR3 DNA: TGTGCCAGCAGTTCCGCCTCAGGGGGAGGCATCCACGAGCAGTACTTC

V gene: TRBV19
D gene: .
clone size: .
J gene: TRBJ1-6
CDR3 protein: CASMGAPNSPLHF
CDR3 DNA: TGTGCCAGTATGGGGGCGCCTAATTCACCCCTCCACTTT

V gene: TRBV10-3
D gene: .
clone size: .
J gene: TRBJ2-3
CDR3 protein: CAISESTGTDTQYF
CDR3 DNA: TGTGCCATCAGTGAGTCGACGGGGACAGATACGCAGTATTTT

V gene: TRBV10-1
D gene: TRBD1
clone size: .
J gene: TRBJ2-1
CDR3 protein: CASTGTGDYNEQFF
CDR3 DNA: TGCGCCAGTACCGGGACAGGGGACTACAATGAGCAGTTCTTC

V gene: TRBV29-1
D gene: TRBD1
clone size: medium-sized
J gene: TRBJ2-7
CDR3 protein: CSIRGTGGYEQYF
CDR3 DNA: TGCAGCATTCGGGGGACAGGTGGGTACGAGCAGTACTTC

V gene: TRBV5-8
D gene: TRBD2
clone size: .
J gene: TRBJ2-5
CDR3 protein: CASSTLAGVETQYF
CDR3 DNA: TGTGCCAGCAGCACCCTAGCGGGAGTCGAGACCCAGTACTTC

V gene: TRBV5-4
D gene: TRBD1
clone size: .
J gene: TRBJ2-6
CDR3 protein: CASSSGTVSGANVLTF
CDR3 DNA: TGTGCCAGCAGCTCCGGGACAGTCTCTGGGGCCAACGTCCTGACTTTC

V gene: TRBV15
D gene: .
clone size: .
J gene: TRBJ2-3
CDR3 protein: CAASGWGGANTQYF
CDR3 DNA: TGTGCCGCCTCGGGTTGGGGGGGCGCGAATACGCAGTATTTT

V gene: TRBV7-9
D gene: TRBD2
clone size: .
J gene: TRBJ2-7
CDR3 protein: CASSEGLGRSEQYF
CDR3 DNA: TGTGCCAGCAGCGAGGGACTAGGGAGGTCCGAGCAGTACTTC

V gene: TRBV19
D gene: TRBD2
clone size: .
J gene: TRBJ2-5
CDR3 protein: CASSLAGGETQYF
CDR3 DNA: TGTGCCAGTAGTCTGGCGGGAGGTGAGACCCAGTACTTC

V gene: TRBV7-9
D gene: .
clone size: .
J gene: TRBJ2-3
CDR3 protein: CASSFGSGDTQYF
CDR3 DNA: TGTGCCAGCAGTTTTGGTTCGGGAGATACGCAGTATTTT

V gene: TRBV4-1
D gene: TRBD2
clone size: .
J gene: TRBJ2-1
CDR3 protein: CASSASGRGPGGEQFF
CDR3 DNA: TGCGCCAGCAGCGCGAGCGGGAGGGGTCCCGGGGGTGAGCAGTTCTTC

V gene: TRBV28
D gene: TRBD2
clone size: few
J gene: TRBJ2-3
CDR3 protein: CASGRDVVGRQDTQYF
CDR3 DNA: TGTGCCAGCGGGAGGGATGTGGTTGGGCGACAGGATACGCAGTATTTT

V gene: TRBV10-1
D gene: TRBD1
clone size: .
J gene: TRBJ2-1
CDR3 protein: CASSETDRGVSEQFF
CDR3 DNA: TGCGCCAGCAGTGAAACGGACAGGGGTGTGAGTGAGCAGTTCTTC

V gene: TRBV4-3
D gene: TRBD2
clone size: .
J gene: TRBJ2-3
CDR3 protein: CASSLAGEIADTQYF
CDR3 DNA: TGCGCCAGCAGCTTAGCGGGAGAGATCGCAGATACGCAGTATTTT

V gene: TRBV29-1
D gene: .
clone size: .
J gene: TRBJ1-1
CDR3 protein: CSVVLQGTEAFF
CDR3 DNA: TGCAGCGTTGTTCTACAGGGCACTGAAGCTTTCTTT

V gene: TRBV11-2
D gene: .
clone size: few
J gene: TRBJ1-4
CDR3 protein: CASSLFGTWAGYEKLFF
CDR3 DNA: TGTGCCAGCAGCCTGTTCGGGACATGGGCCGGGTATGAAAAACTGTTTTTT

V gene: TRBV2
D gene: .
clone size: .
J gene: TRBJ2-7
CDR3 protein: CASSVSVYEQYF
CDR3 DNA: TGTGCCAGCAGTGTCTCGGTTTACGAGCAGTACTTC

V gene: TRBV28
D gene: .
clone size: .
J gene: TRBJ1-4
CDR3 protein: CASSLRGGDEKLFF
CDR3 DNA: TGTGCCAGCAGTTTGAGAGGGGGTGATGAAAAACTGTTTTTT

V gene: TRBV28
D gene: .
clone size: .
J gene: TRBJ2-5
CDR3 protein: CASSHRLGTGWSDQETQYF
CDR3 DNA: TGTGCCAGCAGTCATCGGCTCGGTACCGGATGGAGTGACCAAGAGACCCAGTACTTC

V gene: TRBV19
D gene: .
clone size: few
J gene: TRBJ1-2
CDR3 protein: CASSRLEVYGYTF
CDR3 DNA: TGTGCCAGTAGCCGATTGGAGGTTTATGGCTACACCTTC

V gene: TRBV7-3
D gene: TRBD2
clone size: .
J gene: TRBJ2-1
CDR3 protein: CASSTPLAGGPREQFF
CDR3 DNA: TGTGCCAGCAGTACCCCTCTAGCGGGAGGGCCTAGGGAGCAGTTCTTC

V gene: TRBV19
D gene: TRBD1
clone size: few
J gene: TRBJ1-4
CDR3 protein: CASSPYGRDRAEKLFF
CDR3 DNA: TGTGCCAGTAGTCCGTATGGGCGGGACAGGGCTGAAAAACTGTTTTTT

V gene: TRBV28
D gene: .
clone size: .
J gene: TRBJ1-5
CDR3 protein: CASSQRDRVDQPQHF
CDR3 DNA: TGTGCCAGCAGTCAGAGGGATAGGGTAGATCAGCCCCAGCATTTT

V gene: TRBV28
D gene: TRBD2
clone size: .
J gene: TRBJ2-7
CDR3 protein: CASSPPGGQAYEQYF
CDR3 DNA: TGTGCCAGCAGTCCCCCGGGGGGGCAGGCCTACGAGCAGTACTTC

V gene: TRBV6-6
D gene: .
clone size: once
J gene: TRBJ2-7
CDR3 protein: CASSSLSEQYF
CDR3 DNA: TGTGCCAGCAGTTCCCTCTCCGAGCAGTACTTC

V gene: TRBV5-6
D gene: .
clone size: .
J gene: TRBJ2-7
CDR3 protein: CASSLVGSYEQYF
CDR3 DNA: TGTGCCAGCAGCCTGGTGGGCAGCTACGAGCAGTACTTC

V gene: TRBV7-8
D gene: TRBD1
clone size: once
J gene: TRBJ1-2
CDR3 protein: CASSLGYRGLFSGYTF
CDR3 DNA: TGTGCCAGCAGCTTAGGGTACAGGGGGTTATTTAGTGGCTACACCTTC

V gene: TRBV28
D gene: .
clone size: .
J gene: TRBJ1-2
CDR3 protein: CASSPNQLQGNGYTF
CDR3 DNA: TGTGCCAGCAGTCCCAACCAGCTACAGGGAAATGGCTACACCTTC

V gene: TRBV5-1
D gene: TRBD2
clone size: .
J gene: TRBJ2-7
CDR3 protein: CASSRGTSGSSYEQYF
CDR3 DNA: TGCGCCAGCAGCCGTGGGACTAGCGGGAGCTCCTACGAGCAGTACTTC